A selection of T cell receptor beta chains follows, all from one sample in a study of blood T cell repertoires in COVID-19. Measured with immunoSEQ multiplex PCR; TCRdb has only the in-frame clones, and not every one. The sample contains around 390,000 clones, 85% to 90% of which appear only once. Sequencing was done on a sample of PBMCs or T cells enriched from blood (not recorded which). These receptors all stem from a woman aged 45-65 years who had recovered from COVID-19. Each CDR3 is given with its conserved first and last residue. D genes are given only for firm matches. Where a row states a size, it is once, few, many or the class of an expanded clone; other rows omit it.

-	few	TRBV29-1	TRBJ2-2	13	TGCAGCGCACGCTACGGGGGCACCGGGGAGCTGTTTTTT	CSARYGGTGELFF
-	-	TRBV27	TRBJ1-5	16	TGTGCCAGCAGTTTACTCGGGGGGGCTAGCAATCAGCCCCAGCATTTT	CASSLLGGASNQPQHF
TRBD1	few	TRBV5-1	TRBJ2-6	17	TGCGCCAGCAGCCAGACAGGGGGAGGCCCTGGGGCCAACGTCCTGACTTTC	CASSQTGGGPGANVLTF
TRBD2	once	TRBV3-1/TRBV3-2	TRBJ2-2	15	TGTGCCAGCAGCCGACTAGCGGGTGCAGGCGGGGAGCTGTTTTTT	CASSRLAGAGGELFF
-	once	TRBV11-2	TRBJ1-1	14	TGTGCCAGCAGCGCAGGGGCCGGAAACACTGAAGCTTTCTTT	CASSAGAGNTEAFF
-	-	TRBV18	TRBJ1-2	15	TGTGCCAGCTCACCACCGATTAGGCAGGACTATGGCTACACCTTC	CASSPPIRQDYGYTF
TRBD1	-	TRBV7-2	TRBJ1-6	15	TGTGCCAGCAGTACGATACAGGGGATGTATTCACCCCTCCACTTT	CASSTIQGMYSPLHF
TRBD1	-	TRBV28	TRBJ1-2	15	TGTGCCAGCAGTAGCCCAGGGGGCTTGAGTCGGGGCTACACCTTC	CASSSPGGLSRGYTF
-	once	TRBV28	TRBJ1-3	12	TGTGCCAGCAACACCCCGGGAAACACCATATATTTT	CASNTPGNTIYF
-	-	TRBV12-3/TRBV12-4	TRBJ2-4	12	TGTGCCAGCAGTTTATTACGGGACATTCAGTACTTC	CASSLLRDIQYF
TRBD1	-	TRBV19	TRBJ1-5	14	TGTGCCAGTAGAAAGGACAGGGTGGGTCAGCCCCAGCATTTT	CASRKDRVGQPQHF
TRBD1	-	TRBV7-8	TRBJ1-4	17	TGTGCCAGCAGCACAATTCAGGGGGCATCAACTAATGAAAAACTGTTTTTT	CASSTIQGASTNEKLFF
TRBD1	once	TRBV11-2	TRBJ1-2	15	TGTGCCAGCAGCTCAACTCGAATGACAGGGTATGGCTACACCTTC	CASSSTRMTGYGYTF
TRBD1	-	TRBV5-6	TRBJ1-3	18	TGTGCCAGCAGTACCCCAAGACTCGACAGGGTAGACGGAAACACCATATATTTT	CASSTPRLDRVDGNTIYF
-	-	TRBV5-1	TRBJ2-5	15	TGCGCCAGCAGCTTGGCCCTGACAGGAGGAGAGACCCAGTACTTC	CASSLALTGGETQYF
-	-	TRBV5-6	TRBJ1-3	14	TGTGCCAGCAGCGTTACAGGGTCTGGAAACACCATATATTTT	CASSVTGSGNTIYF
-	-	TRBV4-3	TRBJ2-5	14	TGCGCCAGCAGCGGGGACCTTCGGGGGGAGACCCAGTACTTC	CASSGDLRGETQYF
-	-	TRBV7-9	TRBJ2-5	15	TGTGCCAGCAGCTTAGATTGGGACACGCAAGAGACCCAGTACTTC	CASSLDWDTQETQYF
TRBD1	-	TRBV6-7	TRBJ1-5	15	TGTGCCTCCCGGGACAGGGGGCCTGTCAATCAGCCCCAGCATTTT	CASRDRGPVNQPQHF
TRBD2	-	TRBV3-1/TRBV3-2	TRBJ2-4	15	TGTGCCAGCAGCCCCGGGGGGGTAGCCAAAAACATTCAGTACTTC	CASSPGGVAKNIQYF
TRBD1	-	TRBV28	TRBJ1-4	15	TGTGCCAGCAGTTTCTTAACAGGGGCTAATGAAAAACTGTTTTTT	CASSFLTGANEKLFF
TRBD1	few	TRBV5-1	TRBJ1-6	18	TGCGCCAGCAGCCTATTCGCCCCGGGACAGGGGGATAATTCACCCCTCCACTTT	CASSLFAPGQGDNSPLHF
-	-	TRBV24-1	TRBJ2-1	15	TGTGCCACCAGTAGGCGGGGTGGTTCCTACAATGAGCAGTTCTTC	CATSRRGGSYNEQFF
-	-	TRBV4-3	TRBJ2-3	14	TGCGCCAGCAGCCAAGTTGCGAGCACAGATACGCAGTATTTT	CASSQVASTDTQYF
-	few	TRBV28	TRBJ1-6	12	TGTGCCAGCAGTTTATCCCCACAGGGCGTCCACTTT	CASSLSPQGVHF
TRBD2	-	TRBV2	TRBJ2-3	17	TGTGCCAGCAGCTTACTATTATGGGGGGGGGACACAGATACGCAGTATTTT	CASSLLLWGGDTDTQYF
TRBD1	-	TRBV7-2	TRBJ1-1	15	TGTGCCAGCAGCTTAGGGGTAGGGGGCTGGACTGAAGCTTTCTTT	CASSLGVGGWTEAFF
TRBD1	-	TRBV28	TRBJ1-2	12	TGTGCCACCACGGGACAGGGATATGGCTACACCTTC	CATTGQGYGYTF
TRBD2	many	TRBV4-2	TRBJ2-2	18	TGTGCCAGCAGTCCGCTCAGGACTAGCGGGGGGGACACCGGGGAGCTGTTTTTT	CASSPLRTSGGDTGELFF
TRBD1	-	TRBV4-3	TRBJ2-5	14	TGCGCCAGCAGCCAGGGGACAGGGAGAGAGACCCAGTACTTC	CASSQGTGRETQYF
-	-	TRBV7-9	TRBJ1-2	15	TGTGCCAGCAGCTTAGAGTCCCGACAGCCTGATGGCTACACCTTC	CASSLESRQPDGYTF
TRBD1	-	TRBV2	TRBJ1-1	14	TGTGCCAGTAGGGACAGGGAAGGGTACACTGAAGCTTTCTTT	CASRDREGYTEAFF
-	-	TRBV6-5	TRBJ2-7	11	TGTGCAGGAGGGGCAAACTACGGGCAGTACTTC	CAGGANYGQYF
TRBD1	few	TRBV6-2/TRBV6-3	TRBJ2-7	15	TGTGCCAGCAGTCCCTCCGGGACAGGGGGGAACGAGCAGTACTTC	CASSPSGTGGNEQYF